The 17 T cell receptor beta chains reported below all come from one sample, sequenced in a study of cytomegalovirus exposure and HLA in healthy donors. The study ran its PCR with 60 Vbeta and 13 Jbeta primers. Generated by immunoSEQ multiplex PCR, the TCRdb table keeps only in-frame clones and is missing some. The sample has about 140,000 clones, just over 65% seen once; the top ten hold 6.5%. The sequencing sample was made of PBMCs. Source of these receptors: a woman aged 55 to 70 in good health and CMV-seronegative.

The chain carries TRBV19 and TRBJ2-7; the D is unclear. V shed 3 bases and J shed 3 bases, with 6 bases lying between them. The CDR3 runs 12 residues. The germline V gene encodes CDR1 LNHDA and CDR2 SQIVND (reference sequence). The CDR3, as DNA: TGTGCCAGTAGTATCCGAGGCTACGAGCAGTACTTC. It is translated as CASSIRGYEQYF.

This CDR3 reads CASSPETGGGNTIYF. The CDR3 DNA follows: TGCGCCAGCAGCCCCGAGACAGGGGGAGGAAACACCATATATTTT. V and J are TRBV5-1 and TRBJ1-3; 9 positions agree with TRBD1. V trimming: 4 bases; J trimming: 4 bases; junction bases outside the gene matches: 6. The CDR3 is 15 residues long. The germline V gene encodes CDR1 SGHRS and CDR2 YFSETQ.

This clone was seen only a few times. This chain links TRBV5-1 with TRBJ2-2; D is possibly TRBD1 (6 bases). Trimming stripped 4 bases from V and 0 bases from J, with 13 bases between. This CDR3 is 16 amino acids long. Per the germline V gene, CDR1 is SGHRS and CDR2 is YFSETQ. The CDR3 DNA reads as TGCGCCAGCAGCCGAACCGGACAGTCGAACACCGGGGAGCTGTTTTTT. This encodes CASSRTGQSNTGELFF.

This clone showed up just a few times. This CDR3 is CASSPRTRTGHNEQFF. Here the CDR3 DNA reads TGTGCCAGCAGCCCCCGGACAAGGACAGGTCACAATGAGCAGTTCTTC. This rearrangement joins TRBV27 to TRBJ2-1; 7 bases align to TRBD1. The CDR3 loop spans 16 amino acids. Per germline, CDR1 MNHEY and CDR2 SMNVEV (reference sequence). With 6 bases clipped from V and 5 bases from J, the junction kept 13 bases outside the gene matches.

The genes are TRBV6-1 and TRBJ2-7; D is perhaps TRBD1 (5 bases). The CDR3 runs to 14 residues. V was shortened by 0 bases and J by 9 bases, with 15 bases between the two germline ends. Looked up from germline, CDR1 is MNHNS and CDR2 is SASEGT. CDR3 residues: CASSEAPGRRGQYF. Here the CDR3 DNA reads TGTGCCAGCAGTGAAGCCCCAGGGCGTCGTGGGCAGTACTTC.

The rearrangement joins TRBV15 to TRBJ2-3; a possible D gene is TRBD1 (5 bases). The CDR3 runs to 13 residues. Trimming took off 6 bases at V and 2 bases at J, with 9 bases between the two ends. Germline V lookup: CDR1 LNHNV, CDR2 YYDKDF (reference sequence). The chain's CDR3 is CATRSRDTDTQYF. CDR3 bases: TGTGCCACCAGGTCCAGGGACACAGATACGCAGTATTTT.

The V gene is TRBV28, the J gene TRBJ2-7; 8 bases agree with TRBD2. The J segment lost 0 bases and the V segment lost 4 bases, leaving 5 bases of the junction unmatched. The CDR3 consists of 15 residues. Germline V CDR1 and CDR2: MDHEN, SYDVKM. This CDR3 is CASSSSLAASYEQYF. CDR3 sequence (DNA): TGTGCCAGCAGTTCTTCACTAGCGGCCTCCTACGAGCAGTACTTC.

This CDR3 is CASSLARQGAGELFF. CDR3 nucleotide sequence: TGTGCCAGCAGCTTAGCGCGCCAGGGGGCCGGGGAGCTGTTTTTT. V and J are TRBV7-2 and TRBJ2-2, with TRBD1 matching over 7 bases. J lost 6 bases, V lost 0 bases, and 4 bases had no gene match. The CDR3 has 15 residues. CDR1 and CDR2 from the germline V gene are SGHTA and FQGNSA.

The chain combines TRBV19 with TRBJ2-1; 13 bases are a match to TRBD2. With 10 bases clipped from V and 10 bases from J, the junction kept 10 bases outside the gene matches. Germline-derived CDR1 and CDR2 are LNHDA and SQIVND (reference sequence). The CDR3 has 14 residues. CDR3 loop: CATEGTSGAEEQFF. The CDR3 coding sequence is TGTGCCACGGAAGGGACTAGCGGGGCAGAGGAGCAGTTCTTC.

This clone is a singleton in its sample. The CDR3 reads CASSLIPRRYGYTF. The CDR3 DNA follows: TGTGCCAGCAGCTTAATACCTCGGCGGTATGGCTACACCTTC. V and J are TRBV7-3 and TRBJ1-2; no firm D call. CDR3 size: 14 residues. Trimming removed 1 base at V and 5 bases at J, with 11 bases between. The germline gives CDR1 SGHTA, CDR2 FQGTGA.

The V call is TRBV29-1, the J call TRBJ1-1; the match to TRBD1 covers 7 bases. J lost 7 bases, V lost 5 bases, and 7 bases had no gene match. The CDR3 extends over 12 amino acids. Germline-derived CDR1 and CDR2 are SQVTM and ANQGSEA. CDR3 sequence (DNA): TGCAGCGTTCGGCCCGGACAGGTTGAAGCTTTCTTT. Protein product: CSVRPGQVEAFF.

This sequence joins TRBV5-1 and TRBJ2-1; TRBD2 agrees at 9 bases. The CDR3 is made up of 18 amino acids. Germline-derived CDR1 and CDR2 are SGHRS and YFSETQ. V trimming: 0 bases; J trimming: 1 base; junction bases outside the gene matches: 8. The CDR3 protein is CASSLGGGGVSSYNEQFF. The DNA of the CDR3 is TGCGCCAGCAGCTTGGGTGGCGGGGGGGTCTCTTCCTACAATGAGCAGTTCTTC. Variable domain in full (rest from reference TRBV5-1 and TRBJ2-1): KAGVTQTPRYLIKTRGQQVTLSCSPISGHRSVSWYQQTPGQGLQFLFEYFSETQRNKGNFPGRFSGRQFSNSRSEMNVSTLELGDSALYLCASSLGGGGVSSYNEQFFGPGTRLTVL.

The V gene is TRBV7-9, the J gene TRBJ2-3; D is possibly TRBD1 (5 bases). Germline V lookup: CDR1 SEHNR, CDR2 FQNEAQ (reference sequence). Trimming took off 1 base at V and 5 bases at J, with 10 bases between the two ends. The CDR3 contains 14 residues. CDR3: CASSLVIQGDTQYF. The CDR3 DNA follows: TGTGCCAGCAGCTTAGTGATTCAGGGAGATACGCAGTATTTT.

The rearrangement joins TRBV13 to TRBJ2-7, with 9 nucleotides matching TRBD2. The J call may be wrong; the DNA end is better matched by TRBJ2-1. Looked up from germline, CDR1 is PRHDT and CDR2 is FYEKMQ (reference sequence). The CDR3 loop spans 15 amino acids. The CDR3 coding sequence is TGTGCCAGCAGCTTCGGCGGGGGGGCCGAAAATGAGCAGTTCTTC. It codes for CASSFGGGAENEQFF.

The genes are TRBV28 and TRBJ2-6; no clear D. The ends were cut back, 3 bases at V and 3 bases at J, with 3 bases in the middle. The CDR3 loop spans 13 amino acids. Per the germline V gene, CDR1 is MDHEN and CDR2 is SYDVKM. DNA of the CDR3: TGTGCCAGCAGTTTTATTGGGGCCAACGTCCTGACTTTC. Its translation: CASSFIGANVLTF.

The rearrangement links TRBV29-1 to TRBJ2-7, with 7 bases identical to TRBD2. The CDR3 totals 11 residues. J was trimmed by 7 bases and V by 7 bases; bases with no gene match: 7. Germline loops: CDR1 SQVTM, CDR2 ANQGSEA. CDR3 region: CSGGEGGEQYF. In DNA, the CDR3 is TGCAGCGGAGGGGAGGGAGGGGAGCAGTACTTC.

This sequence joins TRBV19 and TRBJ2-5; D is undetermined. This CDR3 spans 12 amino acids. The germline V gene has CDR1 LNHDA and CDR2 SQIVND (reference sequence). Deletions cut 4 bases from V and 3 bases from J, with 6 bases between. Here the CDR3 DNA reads TGTGCCAGTAGTAACACCGAAGAGACCCAGTACTTC. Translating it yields CASSNTEETQYF.